The source of this T cell receptor (beta chain) is a study of T cell responses to AZD1222 COVID-19 vaccine. J was trimmed by 0 bases and V by 6 bases; bases with no gene match: 10. Germline V CDR1 and CDR2: LNHDA, SQIVND (reference sequence). The CDR3 totals 16 residues. Assay: immunoSEQ multiplex PCR; the TCRdb copy retains only in-frame clones and omits some. The sample yields 100,000 to 150,000 clones, about 90% seen once. Overall study findings and caveats: Baseline seropositives among AZD1222 recipients totaled only six. Mostly white British, mostly female donors; authors suggested clonal diversity may be underestimated.

Points on this clone: Its antigen is still unknown.

The sequencing here drew on peripheral blood, taken on day 0 of AZD1222 vaccination. The gene calls are TRBV19 and TRBJ1-1; 7 nucleotides align to TRBD1. The clonotype comes from an adult in good health. This CDR3 is CASSFGGTVMNTEAFF. In nucleotides, the CDR3 is TGTGCCAGTAGCTTCGGAGGGACAGTCATGAACACTGAAGCTTTCTTT.